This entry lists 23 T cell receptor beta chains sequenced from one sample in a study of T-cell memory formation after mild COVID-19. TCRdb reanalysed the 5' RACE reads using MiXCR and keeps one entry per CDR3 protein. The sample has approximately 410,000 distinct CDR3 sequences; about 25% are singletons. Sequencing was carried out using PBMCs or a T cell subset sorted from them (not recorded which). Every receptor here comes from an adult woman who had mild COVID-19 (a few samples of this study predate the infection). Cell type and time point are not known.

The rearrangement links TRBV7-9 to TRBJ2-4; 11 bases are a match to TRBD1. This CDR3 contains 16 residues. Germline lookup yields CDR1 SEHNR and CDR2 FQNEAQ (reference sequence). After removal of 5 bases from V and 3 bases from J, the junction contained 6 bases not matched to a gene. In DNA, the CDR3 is TGTGCCAGCAGCCCAGGGACAGGGGGTGACAAAAACATTCAGTACTTC. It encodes CASSPGTGGDKNIQYF.

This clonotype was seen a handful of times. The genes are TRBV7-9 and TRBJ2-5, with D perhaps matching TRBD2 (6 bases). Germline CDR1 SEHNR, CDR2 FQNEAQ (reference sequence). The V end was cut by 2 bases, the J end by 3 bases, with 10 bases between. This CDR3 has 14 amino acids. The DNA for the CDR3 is TGTGCCAGCAGCTTATTTGGAGGGAAAGAGACCCAGTACTTC. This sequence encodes CASSLFGGKETQYF.

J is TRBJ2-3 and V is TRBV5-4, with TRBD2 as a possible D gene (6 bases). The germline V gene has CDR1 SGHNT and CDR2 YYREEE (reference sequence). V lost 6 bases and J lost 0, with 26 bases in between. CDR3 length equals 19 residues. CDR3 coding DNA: TGTGCCAGCAACAACCCGGGTCTACTGACTAGGGAAAGCACAGATACGCAGTATTTT. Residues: CASNNPGLLTRESTDTQYF.

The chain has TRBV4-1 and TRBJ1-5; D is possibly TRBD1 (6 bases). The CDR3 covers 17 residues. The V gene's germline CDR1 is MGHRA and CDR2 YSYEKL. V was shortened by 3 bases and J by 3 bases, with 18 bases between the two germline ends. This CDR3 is CASSQHLGGGINQPQHF. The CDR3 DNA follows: TGCGCCAGCAGCCAGCACCTAGGGGGGGGAATCAATCAGCCCCAGCATTTT.

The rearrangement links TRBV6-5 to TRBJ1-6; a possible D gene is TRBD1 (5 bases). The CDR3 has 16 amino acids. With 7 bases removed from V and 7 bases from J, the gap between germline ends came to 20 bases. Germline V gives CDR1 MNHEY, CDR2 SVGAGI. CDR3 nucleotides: TGTGCCAGCATCGATTTTGGGGGAGGCCGGAATTCACCCCTCCACTTT. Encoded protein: CASIDFGGGRNSPLHF.

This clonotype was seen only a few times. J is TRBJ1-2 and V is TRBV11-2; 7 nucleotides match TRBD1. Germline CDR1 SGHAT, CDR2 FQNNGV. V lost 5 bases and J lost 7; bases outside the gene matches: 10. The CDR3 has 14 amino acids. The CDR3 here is CASSRITGDPGYTF. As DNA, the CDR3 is TGTGCCAGCAGCCGAATAACAGGGGATCCTGGCTACACCTTC.

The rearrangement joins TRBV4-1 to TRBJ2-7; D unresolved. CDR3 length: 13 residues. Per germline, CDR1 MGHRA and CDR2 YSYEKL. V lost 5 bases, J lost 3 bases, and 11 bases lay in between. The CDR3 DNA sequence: TGCGCCAGCAGCTTTCGCCTAAACTACGAGCAGTACTTC. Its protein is CASSFRLNYEQYF.

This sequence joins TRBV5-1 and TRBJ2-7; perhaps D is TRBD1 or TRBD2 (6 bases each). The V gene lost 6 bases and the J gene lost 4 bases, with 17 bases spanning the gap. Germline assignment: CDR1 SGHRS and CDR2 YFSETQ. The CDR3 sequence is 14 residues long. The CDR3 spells CASTEGTGRYEQYF. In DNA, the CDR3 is TGCGCCAGCACCGAAGGTACAGGGAGGTACGAGCAGTACTTC.

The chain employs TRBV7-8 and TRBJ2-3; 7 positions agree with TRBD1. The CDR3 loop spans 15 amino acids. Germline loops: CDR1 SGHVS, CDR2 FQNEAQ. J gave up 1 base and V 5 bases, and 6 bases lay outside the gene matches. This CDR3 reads CASSSTGVGTDTQYF. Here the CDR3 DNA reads TGTGCCAGCAGCAGTACAGGGGTCGGCACAGATACGCAGTATTTT.

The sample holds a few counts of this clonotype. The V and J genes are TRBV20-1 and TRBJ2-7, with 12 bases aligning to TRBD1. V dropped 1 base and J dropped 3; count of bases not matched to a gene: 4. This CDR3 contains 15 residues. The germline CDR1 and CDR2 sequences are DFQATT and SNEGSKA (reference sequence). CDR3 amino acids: CSARAGTGGFYEQYF. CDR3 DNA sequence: TGCAGTGCTAGAGCCGGGACAGGGGGCTTCTACGAGCAGTACTTC.

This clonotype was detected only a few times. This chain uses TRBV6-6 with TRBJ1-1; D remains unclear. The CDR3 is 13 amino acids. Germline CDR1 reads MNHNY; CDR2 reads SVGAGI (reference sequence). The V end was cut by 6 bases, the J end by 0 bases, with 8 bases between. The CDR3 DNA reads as TGTGCCAGCAGGCAGTACATGAACACTGAAGCTTTCTTT. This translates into CASRQYMNTEAFF.

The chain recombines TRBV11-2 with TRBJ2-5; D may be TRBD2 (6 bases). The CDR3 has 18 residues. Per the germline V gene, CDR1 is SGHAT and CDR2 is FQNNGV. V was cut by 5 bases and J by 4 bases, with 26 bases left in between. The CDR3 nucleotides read TGTGCCAGCAGCCCCCTGCGGGGCCAGCGGAGGACCTCAGAGACCCAGTACTTC. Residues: CASSPLRGQRRTSETQYF.

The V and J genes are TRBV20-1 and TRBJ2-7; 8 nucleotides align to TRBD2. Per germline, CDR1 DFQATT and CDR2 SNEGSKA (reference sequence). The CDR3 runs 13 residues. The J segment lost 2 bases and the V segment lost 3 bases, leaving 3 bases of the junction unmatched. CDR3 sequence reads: CSASIAGTYEQYF. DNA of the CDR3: TGCAGTGCTAGCATAGCGGGAACCTACGAGCAGTACTTC.

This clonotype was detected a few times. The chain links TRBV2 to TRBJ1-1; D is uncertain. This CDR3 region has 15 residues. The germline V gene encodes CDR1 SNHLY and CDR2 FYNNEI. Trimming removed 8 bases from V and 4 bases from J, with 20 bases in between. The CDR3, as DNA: TGTGCCAGCCGAACGGGTCAGGATAGAAGCACTGAAGCTTTCTTT. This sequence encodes CASRTGQDRSTEAFF.

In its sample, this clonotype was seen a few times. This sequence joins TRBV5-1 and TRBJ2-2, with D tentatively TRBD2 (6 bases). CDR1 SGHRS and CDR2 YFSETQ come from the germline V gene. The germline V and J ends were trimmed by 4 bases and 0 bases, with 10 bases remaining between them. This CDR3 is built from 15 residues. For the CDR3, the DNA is TGCGCCAGCAGCCAGGACTACCCGAACACCGGGGAGCTGTTTTTT. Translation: CASSQDYPNTGELFF. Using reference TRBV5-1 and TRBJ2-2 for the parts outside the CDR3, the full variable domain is KAGVTQTPRYLIKTRGQQVTLSCSPISGHRSVSWYQQTPGQGLQFLFEYFSETQRNKGNFPGRFSGRQFSNSRSEMNVSTLELGDSALYLCASSQDYPNTGELFFGEGSRLTVL.

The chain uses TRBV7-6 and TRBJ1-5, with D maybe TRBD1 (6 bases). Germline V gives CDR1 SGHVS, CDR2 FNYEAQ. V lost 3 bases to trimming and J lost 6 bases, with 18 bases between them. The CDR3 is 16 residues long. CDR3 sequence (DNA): TGTGCCAGCAGCTTCTACCGGGGGGGCTTCGTTCAGCCCCAGCATTTT. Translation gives CASSFYRGGFVQPQHF. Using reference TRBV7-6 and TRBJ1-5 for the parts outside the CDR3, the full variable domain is GAGVSQSPRYKVTKRGQDVALRCDPISGHVSLYWYRQALGQGPEFLTYFNYEAQQDKSGLPNDRFSAERPEGSISTLTIQRTEQRDSAMYRCASSFYRGGFVQPQHFGDGTRLSIL.

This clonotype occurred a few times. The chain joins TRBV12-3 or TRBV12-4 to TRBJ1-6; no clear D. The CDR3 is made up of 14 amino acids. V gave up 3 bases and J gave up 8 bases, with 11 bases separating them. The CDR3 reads CASSFWKSDSPLHF. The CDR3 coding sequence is TGTGCCAGCAGTTTTTGGAAGAGCGATTCACCCCTCCACTTT.

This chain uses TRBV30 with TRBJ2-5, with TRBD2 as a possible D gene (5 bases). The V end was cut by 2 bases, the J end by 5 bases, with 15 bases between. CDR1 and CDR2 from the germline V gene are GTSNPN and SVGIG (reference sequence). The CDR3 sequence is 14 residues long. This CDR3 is CAWSSGIRGETQYF. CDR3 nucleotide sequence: TGTGCCTGGAGTTCGGGGATACGCGGGGAGACCCAGTACTTC.

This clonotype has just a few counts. This chain's CDR3 is CASSFLGLAGGITQYF. Written as DNA, the CDR3 is TGTGCCAGCAGCTTCCTAGGACTAGCGGGAGGGATAACCCAGTACTTC. The V gene is TRBV7-2, the J gene TRBJ2-5; 15 bases are a match to TRBD2. CDR3 length equals 16 residues. Germline-derived CDR1 and CDR2 are SGHTA and FQGNSA. V was clipped by 3 bases and J by 8 bases; unmatched bases: 7. Combining the CDR3 with reference TRBV7-2 and TRBJ2-5 gives the whole variable domain GAGVSQSPSNKVTEKGKDVELRCDPISGHTALYWYRQSLGQGLEFLIYFQGNSAPDKSGLPSDRFSAERTGGSVSTLTIQRTQQEDSAVYLCASSFLGLAGGITQYFGPGTRLLVL.

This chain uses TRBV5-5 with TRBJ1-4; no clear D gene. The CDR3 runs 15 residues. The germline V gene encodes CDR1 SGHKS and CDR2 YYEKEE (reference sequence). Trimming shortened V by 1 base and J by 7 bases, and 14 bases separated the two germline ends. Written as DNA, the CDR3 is TGTGCCAGCAGCTTGTTCGGGGATGATGCTGAAAAACTGTTTTTT. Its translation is CASSLFGDDAEKLFF.

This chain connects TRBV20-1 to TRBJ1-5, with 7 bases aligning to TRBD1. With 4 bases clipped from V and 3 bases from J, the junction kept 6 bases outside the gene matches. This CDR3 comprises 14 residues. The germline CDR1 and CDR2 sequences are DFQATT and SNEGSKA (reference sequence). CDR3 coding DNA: TGCAGTGCTATGACAGGGTGGAACAATCAGCCCCAGCATTTT. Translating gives CSAMTGWNNQPQHF.

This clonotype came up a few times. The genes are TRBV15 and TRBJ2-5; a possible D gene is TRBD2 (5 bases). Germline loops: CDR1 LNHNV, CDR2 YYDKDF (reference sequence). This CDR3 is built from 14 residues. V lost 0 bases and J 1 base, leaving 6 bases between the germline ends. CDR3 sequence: CATSRDAGQETQYF. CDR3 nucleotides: TGTGCCACCAGCAGAGATGCGGGCCAAGAGACCCAGTACTTC.

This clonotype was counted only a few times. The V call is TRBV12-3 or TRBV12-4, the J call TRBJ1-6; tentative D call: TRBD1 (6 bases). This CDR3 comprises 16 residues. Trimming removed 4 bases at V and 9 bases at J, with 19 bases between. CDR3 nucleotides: TGTGCCAGCAGTTCGAGGACAGCCACAGGAGGTTCACCCCTCCACTTT. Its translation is CASSSRTATGGSPLHF.